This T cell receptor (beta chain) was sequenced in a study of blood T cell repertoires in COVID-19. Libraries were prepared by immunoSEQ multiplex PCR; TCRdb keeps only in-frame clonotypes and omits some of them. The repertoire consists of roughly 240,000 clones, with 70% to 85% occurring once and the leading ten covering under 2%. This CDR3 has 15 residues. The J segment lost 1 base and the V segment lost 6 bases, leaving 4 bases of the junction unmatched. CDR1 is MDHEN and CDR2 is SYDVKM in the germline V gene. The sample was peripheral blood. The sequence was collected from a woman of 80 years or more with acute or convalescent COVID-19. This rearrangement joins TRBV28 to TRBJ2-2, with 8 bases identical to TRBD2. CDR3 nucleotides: TGTGCCAGCAGCCGGGGGGGCGAGAACACCGGGGAGCTGTTTTTT. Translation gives CASSRGGENTGELFF.